Sequencing of this T cell receptor beta chain was carried out in a study of CD8 T cells in Susac syndrome. After extraction with the RNeasy kit, roughly 0.45 to 1 ug of the RNA was reverse transcribed using random hexamers. Each CDR3 protein is one row after TCRdb ran MiXCR on the immunoSEQ multiplex PCR reads. Here the sample spans under 150,000 distinct CDR3 sequences, approximately 94% being singletons. The CDR3 has 14 residues. Trimming stripped 6 bases from V and 3 bases from J, with 15 bases between. Per germline, CDR1 DFQATT and CDR2 SNEGSKA (reference sequence). The TCR was taken from a human donor with Susac syndrome. This chain connects TRBV20-1 to TRBJ2-1; D may be TRBD2 (6 bases). Sequenced input: CD4+ T cells from PBMCs. The CDR3 reads CSALLGLVYNEQFF. The CDR3 nucleotides are TGCAGTGCCCTCCTGGGACTTGTCTACAATGAGCAGTTCTTC.